These 13 T cell receptor beta chains were all obtained from the same sample, sequenced in a study of blood T cell repertoires in COVID-19. Only in-frame clones appear in the TCRdb table, and some are missing; sequencing was by immunoSEQ multiplex PCR. The sample has 180,000 or so clones, roughly four fifths seen once. Specimen: peripheral blood. The receptors come from a woman in her forties with COVID-19, enrolled during active disease.

J is TRBJ2-5 and V is TRBV14; 7 positions match TRBD1. CDR1 and CDR2 from the germline V gene are SGHDN and FVKESK. This CDR3 has 16 residues. Trimming at V came to 0 bases and at J to 2 bases, leaving 6 bases not matched to a gene. The CDR3 DNA follows: TGTGCCAGCAGCCAAGATATAGGGGGCGGGCAAGAGACCCAGTACTTC. Protein product: CASSQDIGGGQETQYF.

This clone was picked up a small number of times. The chain recombines TRBV15 with TRBJ1-1; D is possibly TRBD1 (6 bases). The CDR3 contains 14 residues. Germline CDR1 is LNHNV and CDR2 is YYDKDF (reference sequence). Trimming removed 1 base at V and 7 bases at J, with 13 bases between. The CDR3 region is CATSRAGGRDEAFF. Here the CDR3 DNA reads TGTGCCACCAGCAGAGCGGGGGGCAGGGATGAAGCTTTCTTT.

The V call is TRBV7-9, the J call TRBJ1-1, with D perhaps matching TRBD1 (5 bases). Germline loops: CDR1 SEHNR, CDR2 FQNEAQ (reference sequence). V gave up 6 bases and J gave up 1 base, with 12 bases separating them. The CDR3 extends over 14 amino acids. CDR3 amino acids: CASSPSQGNTEAFF. Here the CDR3 DNA reads TGTGCCAGCAGTCCCTCCCAGGGGAACACTGAAGCTTTCTTT.

The chain combines TRBV7-6 with TRBJ2-4; 8 nucleotides line up with TRBD2. CDR3 length: 15 amino acids. The V gene end was trimmed by 5 bases and the J gene end by 7 bases; junction bases not matched to a gene: 10. Per germline, CDR1 SGHVS and CDR2 FNYEAQ. The CDR3 reads CASSEGRGVRNIQYF. CDR3 DNA: TGTGCCAGCAGCGAAGGGCGGGGGGTGAGGAACATTCAGTACTTC.

The gene calls are TRBV29-1 and TRBJ1-1; possible D gene TRBD1, 5 bases. CDR3 length equals 15 residues. Per the germline V gene, CDR1 is SQVTM and CDR2 is ANQGSEA. V dropped 2 bases and J dropped 1 base, with 14 bases sitting between them. CDR3 DNA: TGCAGCGTTGAACCCAGGGCGTTAGAGAACACTGAAGCTTTCTTT. It is translated as CSVEPRALENTEAFF.

V and J are TRBV27 and TRBJ2-7; the D gene is possibly TRBD2 (5 bases). V dropped 5 bases and J dropped 6 bases, with 8 bases sitting between them. Germline V gene sequence: CDR1 MNHEY, CDR2 SMNVEV (reference sequence). The CDR3 is 11 residues long. The chain's CDR3 is CASSEGGEQYF. CDR3 nucleotides: TGTGCCAGCAGTGAGGGTGGCGAGCAGTACTTC.

V gene TRBV11-1 combines with J gene TRBJ2-1, with D possibly being TRBD1 (6 bases). The CDR3 runs to 13 residues. Looked up from germline, CDR1 is SGHAT and CDR2 is FQDESV (reference sequence). The ends were cut back, 1 base at V and 9 bases at J, with 10 bases in the middle. In nucleotides, the CDR3 is TGTGCCAGCAGCTTAGACTTAGGGGGTGAGCAGTTCTTC. The encoded protein is CASSLDLGGEQFF.

The chain carries TRBV4-2 and TRBJ1-3; the match to TRBD1 covers 7 bases. J gave up 1 base and V 4 bases, and 4 bases lay outside the gene matches. The CDR3 contains 15 residues. Per the germline V gene, CDR1 is LGHNA and CDR2 is YNFKEQ. CDR3 region: CASSRLTGSGNTIYF. The DNA of the CDR3 is TGTGCCAGCAGCCGCCTGACAGGGTCTGGAAACACCATATATTTT.

The CDR3 is CASSEPSGNEQFF. The CDR3 region has the DNA TGCGCCAGCAGTGAACCTAGCGGCAATGAGCAGTTCTTC. V and J are TRBV10-1 and TRBJ2-1; 7 bases line up with TRBD2. There are 13 residues in the CDR3. The V gene's germline CDR1 is WNHNN and CDR2 SYGVQD (reference sequence). Unmatched junction bases numbered 2, after V lost 3 bases and J lost 6 bases.

The chain uses TRBV24-1 and TRBJ1-4; 8 bases line up with TRBD1. The junction had 4 bases not matched to a gene; V was cut back by 4 bases and J by 4 bases. The CDR3 contains 15 residues. CDR1 KGHDR and CDR2 SFDVKD come from the germline V gene. CDR3 residues: CATSDSGTGNEKLFF. DNA for the CDR3: TGTGCCACCAGTGACTCCGGGACAGGTAATGAAAAACTGTTTTTT.

The chain uses TRBV3-1 (or the pseudogene TRBV3-2) and TRBJ1-2; 11 bases agree with TRBD1. Trimming took 4 bases from V and 5 from J; bases not matched to a gene: 6. The CDR3 length is 15 residues. Germline V gene lookup returns CDR1 LGHDT and CDR2 YNNKEL (reference sequence). This CDR3 is CASSPGQGAVYGYTF. The CDR3 nucleotides are TGTGCCAGCAGCCCCGGACAGGGGGCTGTTTATGGCTACACCTTC.

This chain joins TRBV5-5 and TRBJ2-6, with D possibly TRBD1 on 6 matching bases. Trimming removed 4 bases from V and 0 bases from J, with 23 bases in between. Germline CDR1 reads SGHKS; CDR2 reads YYEKEE (reference sequence). This CDR3 contains 20 residues. The CDR3 nucleotides are TGTGCCAGCAGCCACCCACCGGCGACAGGACCATTCTCTGGGGCCAACGTCCTGACTTTC. Its protein is CASSHPPATGPFSGANVLTF.

The chain recombines TRBV2 with TRBJ2-2; D may be TRBD1 (6 bases). Trimming shortened V by 6 bases and J by 2 bases, and 13 bases separated the two germline ends. This CDR3 is 15 amino acids long. Germline CDR1 is SNHLY and CDR2 is FYNNEI. The CDR3 DNA follows: TGTGCCAGCAGGGAGGACAGAGCTAACACCGGGGAGCTGTTTTTT. Its protein is CASREDRANTGELFF.